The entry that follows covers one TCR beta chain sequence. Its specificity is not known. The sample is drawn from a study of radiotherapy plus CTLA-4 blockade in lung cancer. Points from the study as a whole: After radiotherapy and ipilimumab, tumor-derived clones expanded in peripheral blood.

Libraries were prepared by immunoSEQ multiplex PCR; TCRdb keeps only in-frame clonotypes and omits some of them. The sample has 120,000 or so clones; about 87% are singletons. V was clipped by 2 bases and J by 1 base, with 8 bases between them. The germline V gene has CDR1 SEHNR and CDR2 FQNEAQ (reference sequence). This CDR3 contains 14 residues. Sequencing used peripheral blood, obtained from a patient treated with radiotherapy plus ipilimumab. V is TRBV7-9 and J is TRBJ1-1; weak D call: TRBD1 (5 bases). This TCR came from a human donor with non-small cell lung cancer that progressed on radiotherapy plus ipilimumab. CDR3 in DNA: TGTGCCAGCAGCTTACAACAGGAGAACACTGAAGCTTTCTTT. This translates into CASSLQQENTEAFF.